The rows below give T cell receptor beta chains drawn from one sample of a study of cytomegalovirus exposure and HLA in healthy donors. Repertoires were generated with immunoSEQ multiplex PCR, while TCRdb's copy carries only in-frame clones and drops some. The sample carries around 150,000 clones, around 81% recorded once. The sequenced sample was PBMCs. These receptors came from a woman aged 50 to 60 in good health and CMV-seronegative. Each CDR3 is given with its conserved first and last residue. The order of the fields is D gene, J gene, V gene, CDR3 protein, CDR3 DNA. A D gene is named only where the DNA matches it firmly.

d_gene: TRBD2; j_gene: TRBJ2-7; v_gene: TRBV28; CDR3aa: CASSGLANIYEQYF; CDR3nt: TGTGCCAGCAGTGGACTAGCAAATATCTACGAGCAGTACTTC
d_gene: -; j_gene: TRBJ2-2; v_gene: TRBV7-9; CDR3aa: CSSSLTSGELFF; CDR3nt: TGTTCCAGCAGCTTAACGAGCGGGGAGCTGTTTTTT
d_gene: -; j_gene: TRBJ1-2; v_gene: TRBV29-1; CDR3aa: CSASGPLYGYTF; CDR3nt: TGCAGCGCCTCAGGGCCTCTCTATGGCTACACCTTC
d_gene: -; j_gene: TRBJ1-1; v_gene: TRBV5-4; CDR3aa: CASSLDRGFGGNTEAFF; CDR3nt: TGTGCCAGCAGCTTGGACCGGGGATTCGGTGGGAACACTGAAGCTTTCTTT
d_gene: TRBD1; j_gene: TRBJ2-5; v_gene: TRBV27; CDR3aa: CASSPEQGWETQYF; CDR3nt: TGTGCCAGCAGTCCGGAACAGGGGTGGGAGACCCAGTACTTC
d_gene: -; j_gene: TRBJ1-1; v_gene: TRBV27; CDR3aa: CASSPTVNTEAFF; CDR3nt: TGTGCCAGCAGTCCCACAGTGAACACTGAAGCTTTCTTT
d_gene: -; j_gene: TRBJ2-3; v_gene: TRBV14; CDR3aa: CASSQIGRGGDTQYF; CDR3nt: TGTGCCAGCAGCCAGATAGGACGGGGAGGAGATACGCAGTATTTT
d_gene: TRBD1; j_gene: TRBJ2-1; v_gene: TRBV28; CDR3aa: CAFSRTGQGYNEQFF; CDR3nt: TGTGCCTTTTCCAGAACCGGACAGGGTTACAATGAGCAGTTCTTC
d_gene: -; j_gene: TRBJ1-4; v_gene: TRBV5-6; CDR3aa: CASSLPGPQGKLFF; CDR3nt: TGTGCCAGCAGCTTGCCGGGTCCCCAGGGAAAACTGTTTTTT
d_gene: -; j_gene: TRBJ2-3; v_gene: TRBV5-4; CDR3aa: CASSRKDRASDTQYF; CDR3nt: TGTGCCAGCAGCCGTAAGGACAGAGCCTCAGATACGCAGTATTTT
d_gene: TRBD1; j_gene: TRBJ2-1; v_gene: TRBV10-1; CDR3aa: CASSESARGQGIGNEQFF; CDR3nt: TGCGCCAGCAGTGAGTCGGCTAGGGGACAGGGAATTGGCAATGAGCAGTTCTTC